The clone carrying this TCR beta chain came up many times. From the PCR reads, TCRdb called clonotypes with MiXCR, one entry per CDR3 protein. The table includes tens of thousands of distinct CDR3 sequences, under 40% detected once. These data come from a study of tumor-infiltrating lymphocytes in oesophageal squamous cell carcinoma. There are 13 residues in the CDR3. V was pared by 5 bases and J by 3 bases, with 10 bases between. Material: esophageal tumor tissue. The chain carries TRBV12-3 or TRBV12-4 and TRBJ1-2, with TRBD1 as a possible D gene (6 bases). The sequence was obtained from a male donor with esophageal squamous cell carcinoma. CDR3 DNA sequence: TGTGCCAGCAGTCGGGGACAAGACTATGGCTACACCTTC. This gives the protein CASSRGQDYGYTF.